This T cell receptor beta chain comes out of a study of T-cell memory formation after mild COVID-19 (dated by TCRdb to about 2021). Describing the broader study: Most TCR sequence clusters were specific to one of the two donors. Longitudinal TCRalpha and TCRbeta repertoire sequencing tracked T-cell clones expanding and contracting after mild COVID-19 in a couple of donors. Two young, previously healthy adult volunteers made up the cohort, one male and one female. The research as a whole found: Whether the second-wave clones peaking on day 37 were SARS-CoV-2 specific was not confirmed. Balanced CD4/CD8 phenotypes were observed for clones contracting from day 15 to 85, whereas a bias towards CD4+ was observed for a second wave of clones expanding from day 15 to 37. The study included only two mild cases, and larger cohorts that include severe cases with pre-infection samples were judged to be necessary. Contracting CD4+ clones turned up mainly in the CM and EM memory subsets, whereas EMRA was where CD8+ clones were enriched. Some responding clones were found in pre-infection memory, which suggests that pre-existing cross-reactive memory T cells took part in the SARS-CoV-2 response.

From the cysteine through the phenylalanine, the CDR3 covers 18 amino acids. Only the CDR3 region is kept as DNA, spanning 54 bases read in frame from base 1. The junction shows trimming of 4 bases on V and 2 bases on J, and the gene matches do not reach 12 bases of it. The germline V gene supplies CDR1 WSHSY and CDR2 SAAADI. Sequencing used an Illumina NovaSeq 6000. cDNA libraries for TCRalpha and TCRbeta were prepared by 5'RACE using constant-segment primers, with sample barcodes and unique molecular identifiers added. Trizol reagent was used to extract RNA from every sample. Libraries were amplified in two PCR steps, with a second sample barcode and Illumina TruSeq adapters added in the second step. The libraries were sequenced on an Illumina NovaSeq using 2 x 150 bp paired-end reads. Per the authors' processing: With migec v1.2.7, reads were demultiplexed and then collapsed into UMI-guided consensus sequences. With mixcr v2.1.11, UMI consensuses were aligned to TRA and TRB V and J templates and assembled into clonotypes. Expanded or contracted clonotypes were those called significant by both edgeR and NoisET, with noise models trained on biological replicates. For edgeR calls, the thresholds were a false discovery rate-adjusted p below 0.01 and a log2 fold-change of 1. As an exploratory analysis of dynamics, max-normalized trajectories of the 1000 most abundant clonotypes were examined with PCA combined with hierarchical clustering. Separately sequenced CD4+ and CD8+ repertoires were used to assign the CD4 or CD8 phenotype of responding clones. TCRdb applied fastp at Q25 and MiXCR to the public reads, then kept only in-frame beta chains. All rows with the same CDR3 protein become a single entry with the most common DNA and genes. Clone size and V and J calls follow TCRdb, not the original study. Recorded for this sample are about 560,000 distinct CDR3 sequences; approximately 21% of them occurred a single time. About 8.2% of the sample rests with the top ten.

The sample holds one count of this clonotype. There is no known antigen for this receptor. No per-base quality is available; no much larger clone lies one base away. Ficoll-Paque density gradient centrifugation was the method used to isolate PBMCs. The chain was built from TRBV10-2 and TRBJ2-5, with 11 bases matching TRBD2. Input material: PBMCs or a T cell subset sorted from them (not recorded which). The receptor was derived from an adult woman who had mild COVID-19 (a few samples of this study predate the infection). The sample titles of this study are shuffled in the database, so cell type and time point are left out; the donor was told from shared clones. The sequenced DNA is TGCGCCAGCAGTGGGGAAAGGCTAGCGGGAGGACCGCAAGAGACCCAGTACTTC. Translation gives CASSGERLAGGPQETQYF.